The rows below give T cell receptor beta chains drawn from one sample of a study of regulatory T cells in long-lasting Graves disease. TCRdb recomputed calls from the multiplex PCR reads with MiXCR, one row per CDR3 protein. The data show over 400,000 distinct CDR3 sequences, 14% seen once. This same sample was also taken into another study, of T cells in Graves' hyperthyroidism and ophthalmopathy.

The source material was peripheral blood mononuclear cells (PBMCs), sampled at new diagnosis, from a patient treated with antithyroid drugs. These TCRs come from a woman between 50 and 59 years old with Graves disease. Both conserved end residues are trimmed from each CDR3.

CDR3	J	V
ASSSWTGEQETQY	TRBJ2-5	TRBV12-3/TRBV12-4
ASNDVVGAPYEQY	TRBJ2-7	TRBV2
ASRHGQGAGANVLT	TRBJ2-6	TRBV11-2
SARVGSGSYNEQF	TRBJ2-1	TRBV20-1
AISAAAGLDSPLH	TRBJ1-6	TRBV10-3
ASSSKGTGTTNEKLF	TRBJ1-4	TRBV7-2
ASSYESRGYEQY	TRBJ2-7	TRBV6-5
ASRAYHGTSESYEQY	TRBJ2-7	TRBV7-8
ASSLSADWTQSYT	TRBJ1-2	TRBV27
ASFGLADSYEQY	TRBJ2-7	TRBV6-1
ASSSLAGGRTDTQY	TRBJ2-3	TRBV9
ASSELEGSYEQY	TRBJ2-7	TRBV10-2
ASSPQRGGKNEQL	TRBJ2-1	TRBV19
ASSLAGGTMYEQY	TRBJ2-7	TRBV11-2
ASSYSTAADTQY	TRBJ2-3	TRBV6-5
ASSQFPDHEQY	TRBJ2-7	TRBV4-1
SATTPDRGNQPQH	TRBJ1-5	TRBV20-1
ASSSTDQPQH	TRBJ1-5	TRBV27